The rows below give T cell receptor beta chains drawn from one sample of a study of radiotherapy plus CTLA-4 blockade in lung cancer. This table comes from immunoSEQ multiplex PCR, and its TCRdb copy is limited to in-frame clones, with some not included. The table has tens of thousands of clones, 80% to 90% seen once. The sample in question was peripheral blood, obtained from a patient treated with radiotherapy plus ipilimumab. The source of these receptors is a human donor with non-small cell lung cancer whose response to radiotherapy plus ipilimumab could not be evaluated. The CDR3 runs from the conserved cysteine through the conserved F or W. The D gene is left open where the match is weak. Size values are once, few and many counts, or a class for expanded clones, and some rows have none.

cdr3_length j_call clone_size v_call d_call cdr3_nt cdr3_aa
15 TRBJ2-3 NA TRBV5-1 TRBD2 TGCGCCAGCCGCCGCGGGGCGGGAGGGACAGATACGCAGTATTTT CASRRGAGGTDTQYF
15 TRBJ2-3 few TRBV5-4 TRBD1 TGTGCCAGCAGCTTTCCGACAGGGGGCCCAGATACGCAGTATTTT CASSFPTGGPDTQYF
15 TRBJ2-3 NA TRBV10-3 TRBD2 TGTGCCATCAGGACCGGCGGGAGTCCCACAGATACGCAGTATTTT CAIRTGGSPTDTQYF
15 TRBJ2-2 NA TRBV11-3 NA TGTGCCAGCAGCTCCAGGGGGGTGAACACCGGGGAGCTGTTTTTT CASSSRGVNTGELFF
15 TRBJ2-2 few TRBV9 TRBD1 TGTGCCAGCAGCGTAGTGGGACAGCCCACCGGGGAGCTGTTTTTT CASSVVGQPTGELFF
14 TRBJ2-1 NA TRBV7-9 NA TGTGCCAGCAGCTTATTTGGCGGGGATGTTGAGCAGTTCTTC CASSLFGGDVEQFF
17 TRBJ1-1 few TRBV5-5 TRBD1 TGTGCCAGCAGCTTGATCCCCGGGACAGGGGGTGGTACTGAAGCTTTCTTT CASSLIPGTGGGTEAFF
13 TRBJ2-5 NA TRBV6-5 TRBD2 TGTGCCAACCCCGGACTAGCGGGAGAGACCCAGTACTTC CANPGLAGETQYF
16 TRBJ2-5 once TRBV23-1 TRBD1 TGCGCCAGCAGCCTCATCGGGGGACAGGGTAGAGAGACCCAGTACTTC CASSLIGGQGRETQYF
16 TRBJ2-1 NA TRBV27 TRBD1 TGTGCCAGCAGCACTCCACGGGACAGGGCGGGCAATGAGCAGTTCTTC CASSTPRDRAGNEQFF